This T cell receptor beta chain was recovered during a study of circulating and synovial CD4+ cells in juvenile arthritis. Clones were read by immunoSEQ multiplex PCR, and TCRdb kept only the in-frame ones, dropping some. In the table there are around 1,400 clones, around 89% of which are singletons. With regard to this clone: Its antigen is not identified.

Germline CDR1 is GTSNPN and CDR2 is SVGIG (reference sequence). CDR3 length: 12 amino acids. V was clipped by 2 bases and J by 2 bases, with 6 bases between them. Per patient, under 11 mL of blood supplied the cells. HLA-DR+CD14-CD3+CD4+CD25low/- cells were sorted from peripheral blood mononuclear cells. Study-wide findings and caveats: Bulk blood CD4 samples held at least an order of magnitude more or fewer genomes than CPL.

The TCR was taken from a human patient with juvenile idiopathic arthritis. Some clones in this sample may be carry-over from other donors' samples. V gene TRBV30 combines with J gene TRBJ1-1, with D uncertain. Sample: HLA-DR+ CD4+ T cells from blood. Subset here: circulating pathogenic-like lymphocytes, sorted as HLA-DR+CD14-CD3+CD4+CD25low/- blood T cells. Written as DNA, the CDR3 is TGTGCCTGGAGTCGAAGCAACACTGAAGCTTTCTTT. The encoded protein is CAWSRSNTEAFF.